This TCR beta chain was sequenced for a study of TIL therapy for anti-PD-1-resistant metastatic lung cancer. Study details: Tumors had a median PD-L1 proportion score of roughly 5.7%. Most patients had lung adenocarcinoma. By whole-exome sequencing, median non-synonymous tumor mutation burden was around 1.5 mutations per megabase.

Time point given: pre-treatment sample, taken before nivolumab and TIL therapy. Most excised metastases sampled were pleural nodules or supraclavicular lymph nodes. The study's findings and limits: Compared with baseline intratumoral T cells, expanded TIL cultures were more clonal and less diverse (roughly 6.5% vs 31%).

A remark on this clone: Its antigen remains unidentified.

Looked up from germline, CDR1 is SGHRS and CDR2 is YFSETQ. The CDR3 sequence is 14 residues long. V lost 0 bases to trimming and J lost 6 bases; unmatched junction nucleotides: 5. The immunoSEQ assay was v3. TCRdb's copy holds only in-frame clones and misses some; the assay was immunoSEQ multiplex PCR. The data contain some 13,000 clones, approximately 72% of them singletons. Source: tumor tissue, taken at baseline. The sequence was collected from a woman between 25 and 85 years old with non-small cell lung cancer. The rearrangement links TRBV5-1 to TRBJ2-7; 8 bases are shared with TRBD2. CDR3 sequence (DNA): TGCGCCAGCAGCTTGGACGCGGGAGGACTCGAGCAGTACTTC. Protein sequence: CASSLDAGGLEQYF.